This is a list of T cell receptor beta chains from one sample in a study of vaccination and CD4 T cells after COVID-19. No antigen has been identified for these receptors. TCRdb re-called the PCR reads through MiXCR, storing one row per CDR3 protein. Among 15,000 to 20,000 distinct CDR3 sequences, approximately 38% were seen once, and the ten largest hold around an eighth. Sequencing used CD4+ T cells from blood, cultured in vitro. Receptor source: a human donor who had recovered from COVID-19. Each CDR3 is given with its conserved first and last residue. The D gene is left open where the match is weak. Clone size, where shown, is once, few, many, or a class for clones that have expanded.

J gene: TRBJ2-3
D gene: .
clone size: .
V gene: TRBV20-1
CDR3 DNA: TGCAGTGCTCCAACCCAACAAACAGATACGCAGTATTTT
CDR3 protein: CSAPTQQTDTQYF

J gene: TRBJ2-3
D gene: .
clone size: .
V gene: TRBV20-1
CDR3 DNA: TGCAGTGCTAGAGATTACCTAGCAGACACAGATACGCAGTATTTT
CDR3 protein: CSARDYLADTDTQYF

J gene: TRBJ2-7
D gene: TRBD2
clone size: .
V gene: TRBV6-2/TRBV6-3
CDR3 DNA: TGTGCCAGCAGTTACAGGGGAGGGAGTTCGAGTGAGCAGTACTTC
CDR3 protein: CASSYRGGSSSEQYF

J gene: TRBJ2-7
D gene: .
clone size: few
V gene: TRBV5-4
CDR3 DNA: TGTGCCAGCAGCTTGAGGGCTGCCTCCTACGAGCAGTACTTC
CDR3 protein: CASSLRAASYEQYF

J gene: TRBJ1-2
D gene: TRBD1
clone size: few
V gene: TRBV4-2
CDR3 DNA: TGTGCCAGCAGCCAAGATTCAGGGGGTAACTATGGCTACACCTTC
CDR3 protein: CASSQDSGGNYGYTF

J gene: TRBJ2-7
D gene: .
clone size: once
V gene: TRBV7-8
CDR3 DNA: TGTGCCAGCAGCCCATCCTACGAGCAGTACTTC
CDR3 protein: CASSPSYEQYF

J gene: TRBJ2-1
D gene: TRBD2
clone size: .
V gene: TRBV20-1
CDR3 DNA: TGCAGTGCTAGACCGGCCGGGACTAGCGGGAGAAGGATGGAGCAGTTCTTC
CDR3 protein: CSARPAGTSGRRMEQFF

J gene: TRBJ1-1
D gene: .
clone size: .
V gene: TRBV5-1
CDR3 DNA: TGCGCCAGCAGCCCCTCGGGGACACAGGCTGAAGCTTTCTTT
CDR3 protein: CASSPSGTQAEAFF

J gene: TRBJ2-7
D gene: .
clone size: few
V gene: TRBV28
CDR3 DNA: TGTGCCACAGGGCGGGACGAGCAGTACTTC
CDR3 protein: CATGRDEQYF

J gene: TRBJ2-1
D gene: TRBD2
clone size: .
V gene: TRBV4-1
CDR3 DNA: TGCGCCAGCAGCCAGTTAGCGGGAGTTTACAATGAGCAGTTCTTC
CDR3 protein: CASSQLAGVYNEQFF

J gene: TRBJ1-5
D gene: .
clone size: few
V gene: TRBV19
CDR3 DNA: TGTGCCAGTAGTATGGGGTTGGGCAATCAGCCCCAGCATTTT
CDR3 protein: CASSMGLGNQPQHF